This T cell receptor beta chain was recorded in a study of blood T cell repertoires in COVID-19. Trimming removed 6 bases from V and 7 bases from J; junction bases left unmatched: 9. This CDR3 has 13 residues. The germline V gene encodes CDR1 MNHEY and CDR2 SVGAGI. Original analysis: The authors estimated nucleated cell counts from reference gene primer amplification. TCRdb keeps only in-frame clones here, not all; method: immunoSEQ multiplex PCR. Clone size and V and J calls were adopted from that table, with D and trimming inferred from the DNA. The sample lists 100,000 to 150,000 clones; roughly 84% were seen once.

The sequence was collected from a man aged 60 to 69 with acute or convalescent COVID-19. The chain employs TRBV6-5 and TRBJ2-7; 7 bases are shared with TRBD1. Sequenced: peripheral blood. The CDR3 nucleotides read TGTGCCAGCAGCACCGGGACAGCGAAAGAGCAGTACTTC. The encoded protein is CASSTGTAKEQYF.